This T cell receptor beta chain was identified in a study of blood T cell repertoires in COVID-19. Turning to the study itself: There were acute and convalescent COVID-19 samples, and they came from the United States, Italy and Spain.

In the authors' methods: Amplified reference gene primers provided the basis for estimating nucleated cell counts. Assay used: immunoSEQ multiplex PCR; TCRdb lists only in-frame clones, some missing. That table is the source of V, J and clone size, and D and trimming were worked out from the DNA. The sample includes some 460,000 clones, 70% to 90% seen only once; the top ten take roughly 1.8%. This clone has a single count. The germline V gene has CDR1 LGHDT and CDR2 YNNKEL (reference sequence). The ends were cut back, 0 bases at V and 7 bases at J, with 10 bases in the middle. CDR3 size: 15 residues. Participants spanned ages about 18 to 90 years and resided in 24 US areas. Membership in each cohort depended on participant-reported clinical history.

Sequencing was carried out using PBMCs or T cells enriched from blood (not recorded which). The sequence derives from a woman aged 18-29 years with acute COVID-19. J is TRBJ1-6 and V is TRBV3-1 (or the pseudogene TRBV3-2); D might be TRBD1 (6 bases). The CDR3 is CASSQDQGTNSPLHF. The CDR3, as DNA: TGTGCCAGCAGCCAAGATCAAGGGACAAATTCACCCCTCCACTTT.